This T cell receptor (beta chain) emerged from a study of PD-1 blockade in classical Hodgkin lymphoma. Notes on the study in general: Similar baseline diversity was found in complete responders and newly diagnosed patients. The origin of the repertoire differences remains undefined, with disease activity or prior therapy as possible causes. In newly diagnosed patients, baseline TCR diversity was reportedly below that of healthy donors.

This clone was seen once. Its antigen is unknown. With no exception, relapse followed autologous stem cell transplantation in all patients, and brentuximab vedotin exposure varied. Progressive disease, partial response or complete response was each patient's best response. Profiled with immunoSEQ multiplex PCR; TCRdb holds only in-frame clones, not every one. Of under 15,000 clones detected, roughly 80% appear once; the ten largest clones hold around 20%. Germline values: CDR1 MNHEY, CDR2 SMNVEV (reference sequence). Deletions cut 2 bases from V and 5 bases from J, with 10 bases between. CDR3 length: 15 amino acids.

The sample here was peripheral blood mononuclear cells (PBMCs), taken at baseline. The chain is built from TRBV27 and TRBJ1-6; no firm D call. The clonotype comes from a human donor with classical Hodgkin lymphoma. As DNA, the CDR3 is TGTGCCAGCAGTTTAATGGGCGGCAATAATTCACCCCTCCACTTT. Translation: CASSLMGGNNSPLHF.